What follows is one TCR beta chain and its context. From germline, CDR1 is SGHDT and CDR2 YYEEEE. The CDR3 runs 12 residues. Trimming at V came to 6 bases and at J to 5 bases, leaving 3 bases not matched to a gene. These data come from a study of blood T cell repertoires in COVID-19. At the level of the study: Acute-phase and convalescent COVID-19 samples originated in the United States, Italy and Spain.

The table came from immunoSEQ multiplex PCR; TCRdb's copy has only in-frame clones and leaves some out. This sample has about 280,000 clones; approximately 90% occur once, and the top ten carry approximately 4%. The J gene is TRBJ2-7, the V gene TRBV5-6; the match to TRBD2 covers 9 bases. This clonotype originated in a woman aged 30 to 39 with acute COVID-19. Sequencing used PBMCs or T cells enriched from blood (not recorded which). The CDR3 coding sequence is TGTGCCAGCACCGGGACTAGCCACGAGCAGTACTTC. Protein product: CASTGTSHEQYF.